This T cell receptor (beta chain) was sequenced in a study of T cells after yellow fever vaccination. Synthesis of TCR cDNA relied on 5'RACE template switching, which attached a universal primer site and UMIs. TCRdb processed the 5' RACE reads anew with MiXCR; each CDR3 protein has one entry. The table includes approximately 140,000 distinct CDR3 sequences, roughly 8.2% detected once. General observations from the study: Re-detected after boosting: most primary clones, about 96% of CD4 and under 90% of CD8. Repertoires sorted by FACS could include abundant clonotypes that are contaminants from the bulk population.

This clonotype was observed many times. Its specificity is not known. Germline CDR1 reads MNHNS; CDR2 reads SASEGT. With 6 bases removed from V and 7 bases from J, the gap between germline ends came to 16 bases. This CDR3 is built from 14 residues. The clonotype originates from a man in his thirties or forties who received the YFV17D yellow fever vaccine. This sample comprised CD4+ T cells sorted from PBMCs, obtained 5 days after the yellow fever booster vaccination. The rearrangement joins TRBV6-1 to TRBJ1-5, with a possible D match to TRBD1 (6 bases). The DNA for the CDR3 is TGTGCCAGCAGCCCACAAGGGGGGCGACAGCCCCAGCATTTT. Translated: CASSPQGGRQPQHF.